This TCR beta chain was recovered during a study of technical replicates of blood from several donors. Per the germline V gene, CDR1 is LNHDA and CDR2 is SQIVND (reference sequence). The CDR3 loop spans 15 amino acids. V was clipped by 5 bases and J by 1 base, with 15 bases between them. Libraries were prepared by immunoSEQ multiplex PCR; TCRdb keeps only in-frame clonotypes and omits some of them. The sample consists of 65,000 to 95,000 clones, just over 90% of them appearing once. The sequencing sample was made of T cells isolated from PBMCs. This TCR derives from a human donor in good health. This chain joins TRBV19 and TRBJ2-7; D may be TRBD1 (5 bases). CDR3 protein: CASSVTVDRSYEQYF. In DNA, the CDR3 is TGTGCCAGTAGTGTGACAGTGGATCGATCCTACGAGCAGTACTTC.